The clone carrying this T cell receptor (beta chain) was picked up a small number of times. Primers included in the PCR were 60 Vbeta and 13 Jbeta primers. Only in-frame clones appear in the TCRdb table, and some are missing; sequencing was by immunoSEQ multiplex PCR. The sample includes about 110,000 clones, approximately 69% of them seen just once. Trimming cost V 6 bases and J 4 bases; bases outside gene matches: 4. CDR3 length equals 13 residues. Germline CDR1 and CDR2: SNHLY and FYNNEI. This sample stems from a study of cytomegalovirus exposure and HLA in healthy donors. This chain uses TRBV2 with TRBJ1-1, with TRBD1 matching over 8 bases. Material: PBMCs. This clonotype originated in a man aged 25 to 40 in good health and CMV-seronegative. CDR3 sequence: CASSDRGITEAFF. The CDR3, as DNA: TGTGCCAGCAGCGACAGGGGAATCACTGAAGCTTTCTTT.